This is a list of T cell receptor beta chains from one sample in a study of graft-versus-host responses after intestinal transplantation. Antigens for these TCRs are unknown. The table came from immunoSEQ multiplex PCR; TCRdb's copy has only in-frame clones and leaves some out. Found here are 100,000 to 120,000 clones, just over 90% of them singletons; the top ten hold 0.4% to 0.55%. The sample was unstimulated CD8+ T cells sorted from spleen or lymph node cells, taken before intestinal transplant. The receptors were gathered from a human donor who received an intestinal transplant. The CDR3 runs from the conserved cysteine through the conserved F or W. The D gene is left open where the match is weak.

V gene: TRBV4-1
J gene: TRBJ1-5
D gene: .
CDR3 DNA: TGCGCCAGCAGCCAAGTTGGAGGTCCGGGTCAGCCCCAGCATTTT
CDR3 protein: CASSQVGGPGQPQHF

V gene: TRBV5-1
J gene: TRBJ2-7
D gene: TRBD2
CDR3 DNA: TGCGCCAGCAGCTTGGATCCGACTAGCGTACCCTACGAGCAGTACTTC
CDR3 protein: CASSLDPTSVPYEQYF

V gene: TRBV19
J gene: TRBJ2-1
D gene: .
CDR3 DNA: TGTGCCAGTAGTACCTTTGGGGGAAGCATCTATGAGCAGTTCTTC
CDR3 protein: CASSTFGGSIYEQFF

V gene: TRBV9
J gene: TRBJ2-3
D gene: TRBD1
CDR3 DNA: TGTGCCAGCAGACTGGGGGACAGCCACACAGATACGCAGTATTTT
CDR3 protein: CASRLGDSHTDTQYF

V gene: TRBV28
J gene: TRBJ2-7
D gene: TRBD2
CDR3 DNA: TGTGCCAGCAGTCAAACTAGCGGGAGGTACTACGAGCAGTACTTC
CDR3 protein: CASSQTSGRYYEQYF

V gene: TRBV27
J gene: TRBJ2-7
D gene: .
CDR3 DNA: TGTGCCAGCAGTCCCCCCGGGCCGCCGAGAGAGCAGTACTTC
CDR3 protein: CASSPPGPPREQYF

V gene: TRBV6-5
J gene: TRBJ2-3
D gene: .
CDR3 DNA: TGTGCCAGCGCTGGGACACCAGATACGCAGTATTTT
CDR3 protein: CASAGTPDTQYF

V gene: TRBV30
J gene: TRBJ1-1
D gene: .
CDR3 DNA: TGTGCCTGGAGTGTAAGCGACAGGATCAACACTGAAGCTTTCTTT
CDR3 protein: CAWSVSDRINTEAFF

V gene: TRBV4-1
J gene: TRBJ2-1
D gene: .
CDR3 DNA: TGCGCCAGCAGCCAAGAAACTAGTGCCCCTAATGAGCAGTTCTTC
CDR3 protein: CASSQETSAPNEQFF

V gene: TRBV6-6
J gene: TRBJ2-7
D gene: .
CDR3 DNA: TGTGCCAGCAGTTTTGCTGGAGAGCCATACGAGCAGTACTTC
CDR3 protein: CASSFAGEPYEQYF

V gene: TRBV10-2
J gene: TRBJ1-3
D gene: .
CDR3 DNA: TGCGCCAGCACAGTGGACTGGACCTCTGGAAACACCATATATTTT
CDR3 protein: CASTVDWTSGNTIYF

V gene: TRBV10-1
J gene: TRBJ2-7
D gene: .
CDR3 DNA: TGCGCCAGCAGTGAGTCGTACAGACCCTACGAGCAGTACTTC
CDR3 protein: CASSESYRPYEQYF